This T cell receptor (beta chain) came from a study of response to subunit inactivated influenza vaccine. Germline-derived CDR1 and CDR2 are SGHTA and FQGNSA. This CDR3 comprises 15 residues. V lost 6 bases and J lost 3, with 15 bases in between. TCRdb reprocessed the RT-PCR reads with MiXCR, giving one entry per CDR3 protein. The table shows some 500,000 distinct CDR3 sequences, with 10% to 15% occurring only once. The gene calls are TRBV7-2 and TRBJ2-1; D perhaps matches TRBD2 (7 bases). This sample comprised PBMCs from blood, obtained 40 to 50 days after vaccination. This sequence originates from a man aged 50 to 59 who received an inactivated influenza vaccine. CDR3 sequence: CASSKGGGGYNEQFF. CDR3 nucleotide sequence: TGTGCCAGCAGTAAAGGGGGGGGCGGCTACAATGAGCAGTTCTTC.